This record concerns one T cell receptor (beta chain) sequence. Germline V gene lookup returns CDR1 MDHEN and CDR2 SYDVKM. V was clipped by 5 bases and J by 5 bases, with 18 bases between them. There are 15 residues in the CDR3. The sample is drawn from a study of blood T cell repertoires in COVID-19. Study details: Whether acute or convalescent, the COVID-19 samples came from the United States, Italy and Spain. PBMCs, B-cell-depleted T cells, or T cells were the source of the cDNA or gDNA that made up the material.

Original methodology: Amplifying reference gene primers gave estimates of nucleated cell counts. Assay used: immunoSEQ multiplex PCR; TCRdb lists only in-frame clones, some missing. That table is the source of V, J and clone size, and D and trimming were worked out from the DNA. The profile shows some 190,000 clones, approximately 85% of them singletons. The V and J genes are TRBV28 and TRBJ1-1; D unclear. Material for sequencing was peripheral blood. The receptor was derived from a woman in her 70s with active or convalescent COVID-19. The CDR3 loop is CASSQAGLARTEAFF. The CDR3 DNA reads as TGTGCCAGCAGTCAGGCGGGGTTGGCGAGGACTGAAGCTTTCTTT.